The T cell receptor (beta chain) under discussion was sequenced for a study of Ad26.COV2.S vaccination and SARS-CoV-2 variants. Treatment specified: around 19 received Ad26.COV2.S at low or high dose, single or two shots; about five received placebo; per-sample allocation not given. Collection of samples fell on day 63 after the first vaccine or placebo injection. The CDR3 runs to 13 residues. Germline V gene lookup returns CDR1 KGHSH and CDR2 LQKENI. V lost 5 bases, J lost 1 base, and 8 bases lay in between. Some clones are missing from TCRdb's copy, which holds only in-frame ones; the method was immunoSEQ multiplex PCR. The data hold around 310,000 clones, with 75% to 90% observed a single time.

The sequence came from a person between 18 and 59 years old who received the Ad26.COV2.S COVID-19 vaccine or a placebo. This rearrangement joins TRBV18 to TRBJ1-1; D perhaps matches TRBD1 (6 bases). The sample was peripheral blood, taken in a trial of Ad26.COV2.S vaccine versus placebo. The CDR3 region has the DNA TGTGCCAGCTCAGGGGGCTCGAACACTGAAGCTTTCTTT. It codes for CASSGGSNTEAFF.